Listed below are T cell receptor beta chains from one sample, sequenced in a study of shared clonotypes between healthy human individuals. The assay was immunoSEQ multiplex PCR, and TCRdb's table has in-frame clones only and misses some. The sample has 2 million to 2.5 million clones, 85% to 95% seen once. The sample taken for sequencing was naive CD4+ T cells sorted from blood. All receptors come from a man aged 18 to 35 in good health. Each CDR3 is given with its conserved first and last residue. The order of the fields is J gene, D gene, clone size, V gene, CDR3 protein, CDR3 DNA. A D gene is named only where the DNA matches it firmly. Rows give clone size only sometimes, using once, few, many, or a class for an expanded clone.

>TRBJ2-7|.|.|TRBV18
CASSPLPLESYEQYF
TGTGCCAGCTCACCACTGCCACTAGAATCCTACGAGCAGTACTTC
>TRBJ1-6|TRBD1|.|TRBV7-9
CASSSDLPGQYNSPLHF
TGTGCCAGCAGCTCCGACCTACCGGGACAGTATAATTCACCCCTCCACTTT
>TRBJ1-3|TRBD1|.|TRBV5-1
CASSLATTGAGNTIYF
TGCGCCAGCAGCTTGGCTACAACAGGGGCCGGAAACACCATATATTTT
>TRBJ2-3|.|once|TRBV10-3
CAIGVKNTQYF
TGTGCCATCGGGGTGAAAAATACGCAGTATTTT
>TRBJ2-5|.|.|TRBV5-8
CASRYRDPSDLYQETQYF
TGTGCCAGTCGATACCGGGACCCTAGTGATTTATACCAAGAGACCCAGTACTTC
>TRBJ2-7|.|.|TRBV5-8
CASSLEQGGYEQYF
TGTGCCAGCAGCTTGGAACAGGGTGGGTACGAGCAGTACTTC
>TRBJ2-4|.|.|TRBV4-1
CASSQGQGSDIQYF
TGCGCCAGCAGCCAAGGGCAGGGGAGTGACATTCAGTACTTC
>TRBJ1-2|.|once|TRBV6-6
CASTLGQGDYGYTF
TGTGCCAGCACCCTTGGGCAGGGTGACTACGGCTACACCTTC
>TRBJ2-1|.|.|TRBV7-2
CASILQGVGNEQFF
TGTGCCAGCATTCTACAGGGTGTTGGCAATGAGCAGTTCTTC
>TRBJ2-5|.|.|TRBV11-2
CASSFTGRETQYF
TGTGCCAGCAGCTTCACAGGGCGAGAGACCCAGTACTTC
>TRBJ2-1|TRBD1|.|TRBV30
CAWNPPTGRSSYNEQFF
TGTGCCTGGAATCCCCCGACAGGGCGAAGCTCCTACAATGAGCAGTTCTTC
>TRBJ1-4|.|once|TRBV5-1
CASSLLGSSNEKLFF
TGCGCCAGCAGCTTGTTGGGTTCATCTAATGAAAAACTGTTTTTT
>TRBJ2-2|TRBD2|.|TRBV4-1
CASRTQAGANLPGELFF
TGCGCCAGCAGAACCCAAGCGGGGGCAAACCTACCCGGGGAGCTGTTTTTT
>TRBJ2-7|.|.|TRBV5-1
CASSWGDKGFPYEQYF
TGCGCCAGCAGCTGGGGGGACAAGGGGTTCCCCTACGAGCAGTACTTC
>TRBJ1-5|.|.|TRBV28
CASSGQLGNQPQHF
TGTGCCTCGTCAGGCCAGCTTGGCAATCAGCCCCAGCATTTT
>TRBJ1-4|TRBD1|.|TRBV5-1
CASSLSGTEGEKLFF
TGCGCCAGCAGCTTATCCGGGACAGAGGGGGAAAAACTGTTTTTT
>TRBJ2-5|.|.|TRBV7-7
CASSSAAGETQYF
TGTGCTAGCAGCTCAGCGGCAGGGGAAACCCAGTACTTC